The 15 T cell receptor beta chains below were found in one sample sequenced in a study of blood T cell repertoires in COVID-19. Clones were read by immunoSEQ multiplex PCR, and TCRdb kept only the in-frame ones, dropping some. The table records around 300,000 clones, about nine tenths of them present only once. The specimen sequenced was peripheral blood. The receptors originated from a man aged 45-65 years with active or convalescent COVID-19.

The chain recombines TRBV29-1 with TRBJ1-1, with TRBD1 as a possible D gene (6 bases). The germline gives CDR1 SQVTM, CDR2 ANQGSEA. The CDR3 is 15 amino acids. V was cut by 3 bases and J by 4 bases, with 18 bases left in between. The CDR3 bases are TGCAGCGTTGACGGTCAGGGGATGGGGTTCACTGAAGCTTTCTTT. Its protein product is CSVDGQGMGFTEAFF. The full variable domain, in which reference TRBV29-1 and TRBJ1-1 provide the parts outside the CDR3, is SAVISQKPSRDICQRGTSLTIQCQVDSQVTMMFWYRQQPGQSLTLIATANQGSEATYESGFVIDKFPISRPNLTFSTLTVSNMSPEDSSIYLCSVDGQGMGFTEAFFGQGTRLTVV.

The chain recombines TRBV12-5 with TRBJ2-3; D perhaps matches TRBD1 (6 bases). V was cut by 6 bases and J by 1 base, with 23 bases left in between. The CDR3 is 18 residues long. Germline V lookup: CDR1 LGHNT, CDR2 FRNRAP. This CDR3 reads CASGRGQLMFPRTDTQYF. The CDR3 DNA reads as TGTGCTAGTGGGAGAGGACAGTTAATGTTCCCCCGCACAGATACGCAGTATTTT.

The chain recombines TRBV19 with TRBJ2-5, with D perhaps TRBD1 (5 bases). V lost 4 bases and J lost 2, with 8 bases in between. The CDR3 covers 13 residues. Germline lookup yields CDR1 LNHDA and CDR2 SQIVND (reference sequence). The CDR3 DNA reads TGTGCCAGTAGTACCCGGACACAAGAGACCCAGTACTTC. This translates into CASSTRTQETQYF. Drawing the rest from reference TRBV19 and TRBJ2-5, the complete variable domain is DGGITQSPKYLFRKEGQNVTLSCEQNLNHDAMYWYRQDPGQGLRLIYYSQIVNDFQKGDIAEGYSVSREKKESFPLTVTSAQKNPTAFYLCASSTRTQETQYFGPGTRLLVL.

The V gene is TRBV4-2, the J gene TRBJ2-1; weak D call: TRBD2 (5 bases). Germline V gives CDR1 LGHNA, CDR2 YNFKEQ. The germline V and J ends were trimmed by 1 base and 4 bases, with 11 bases remaining between them. The CDR3 has 15 residues. The CDR3 here is CASSQGRALYNEQFF. In DNA form, the CDR3 reads TGTGCCAGCAGCCAAGGGCGGGCCCTTTACAATGAGCAGTTCTTC.

V and J are TRBV5-6 and TRBJ2-7, with TRBD1 as a possible D gene (5 bases). Trimming took 4 bases from V and 0 from J, leaving 17 bases between them. CDR1 SGHDT and CDR2 YYEEEE come from the germline V gene. The length of the CDR3 is 16 residues. The CDR3 DNA follows: TGTGCCAGCAGCGGGGTAACAGGAACAACCTCCTACGAGCAGTACTTC. Encoded protein: CASSGVTGTTSYEQYF.

Details on this clone: The same CDR3 arises from other DNA sequences in this sample as well. This sequence joins TRBV5-5 and TRBJ2-1; 8 nucleotides agree with TRBD1. Per germline, CDR1 SGHKS and CDR2 YYEKEE (reference sequence). V shed 0 bases, J shed 2 bases, and the junction held 1 base outside the gene matches. The CDR3 is 15 amino acids. In nucleotides, the CDR3 is TGTGCCAGCAGCTTGGGACAGGGGACCTACAATGAGCAGTTCTTC. Protein: CASSLGQGTYNEQFF.

V and J are TRBV2 and TRBJ2-3; no clear D. CDR1 is SNHLY and CDR2 is FYNNEI in the germline V gene. V was cut by 6 bases and J by 6 bases, with 7 bases left in between. CDR3 length equals 11 residues. The CDR3 nucleotides are TGTGCCAGCAGGCTCGGGGATACGCAGTATTTT. This sequence encodes CASRLGDTQYF.

The gene calls are TRBV19 and TRBJ1-3; D not resolved. This CDR3 contains 15 residues. Germline V gene lookup returns CDR1 LNHDA and CDR2 SQIVND (reference sequence). V lost 4 bases, J lost 3 bases, and 13 bases lay in between. The CDR3 sequence: CASSTQRGGGNTIYF. The CDR3 coding sequence is TGTGCCAGTAGTACCCAACGCGGTGGTGGAAACACCATATATTTT.

This sequence joins TRBV3-1 (or the pseudogene TRBV3-2) and TRBJ1-1; the D gene is possibly TRBD1 (5 bases). CDR3 length equals 18 residues. CDR1 is LGHDT, CDR2 YNNKEL, per germline (reference sequence). Trimming removed 1 base at V and 5 bases at J, with 23 bases between. This CDR3 is CASSQGLVRVPGLTEAFF. The CDR3 DNA sequence: TGTGCCAGCAGCCAAGGCCTCGTGCGGGTCCCGGGACTGACTGAAGCTTTCTTT.

There are many counts of this clone. The chain links TRBV29-1 to TRBJ2-3, with D possibly matching TRBD1 (5 bases). The germline V gene encodes CDR1 SQVTM and CDR2 ANQGSEA. The CDR3 is made up of 14 amino acids. V lost 4 bases and J 0 bases, leaving 11 bases between the germline ends. CDR3 nucleotides: TGCAGCGTTGGTAGGGGCCCGAGCACAGATACGCAGTATTTT. Translation: CSVGRGPSTDTQYF.

The rearrangement links TRBV18 to TRBJ1-2, with 8 positions matching TRBD1. Germline V gene sequence: CDR1 KGHSH, CDR2 LQKENI. With V trimmed by 3 bases and J by 4 bases, 7 bases remained unmatched. The CDR3 spans 15 residues. CDR3 sequence reads: CASSPGTGGPYGYTF. The CDR3 DNA reads TGTGCCAGCTCACCTGGGACAGGAGGGCCCTATGGCTACACCTTC. Full variable domain (rest looked up from reference TRBV18 and TRBJ1-2): NAGVMQNPRHLVRRRGQEARLRCSPMKGHSHVYWYRQLPEEGLKFMVYLQKENIIDESGMPKERFSAEFPKEGPSILRIQQVVRGDSAAYFCASSPGTGGPYGYTFGSGTRLTVV.

In DNA form, the CDR3 reads TGCAGCGTCACCGGGACAGGAGCCTACGAGCAGTACTTC. It translates to CSVTGTGAYEQYF. This chain links TRBV29-1 with TRBJ2-7; 8 bases agree with TRBD1. There are 13 residues in the CDR3. Trimming took 6 bases from V and 2 from J; bases not matched to a gene: 6. CDR1 is SQVTM and CDR2 is ANQGSEA in the germline V gene.

The rearrangement joins TRBV20-1 to TRBJ1-5; D uncertain. The V and J ends lost 3 bases and 9 bases respectively, with 18 bases between them. The CDR3 extends over 14 amino acids. The germline CDR1 and CDR2 sequences are DFQATT and SNEGSKA (reference sequence). In DNA, the CDR3 is TGCAGTGCTAGTGGTGGAGGGTCACTCTTGCCCCAGCATTTT. This gives the protein CSASGGGSLLPQHF.

The rearrangement uses TRBV7-9 and TRBJ1-6; D might be TRBD1 (6 bases). The CDR3 contains 16 residues. V was clipped by 8 bases and J by 0 bases, with 14 bases between them. In germline, CDR1 is SEHNR, CDR2 FQNEAQ (reference sequence). The DNA of the CDR3 is TGTGCCAGCTGCTCGACAGGAAGCTCCTATAATTCACCCCTCCACTTT. Its protein product is CASCSTGSSYNSPLHF. Based on the CDR3 plus reference TRBV7-9 and TRBJ1-6, the full variable domain is DTGVSQNPRHKITKRGQNVTFRCDPISEHNRLYWYRQTLGQGPEFLTYFQNEAQLEKSRLLSDRFSAERPKGSFSTLEIQRTEQGDSAMYLCASCSTGSSYNSPLHFGNGTRLTVT.

V gene TRBV5-1 combines with J gene TRBJ2-7; the D gene is possibly TRBD2 (5 bases). CDR3 length: 18 amino acids. Germline V gene data show CDR1 as SGHRS and CDR2 as YFSETQ. V lost 1 base and J lost 2, with 22 bases in between. The chain's CDR3 is CASSLSSPTRLTPYEQYF. CDR3 coding DNA: TGCGCCAGCAGCTTGTCTAGCCCCACCAGGCTTACTCCCTACGAGCAGTACTTC.